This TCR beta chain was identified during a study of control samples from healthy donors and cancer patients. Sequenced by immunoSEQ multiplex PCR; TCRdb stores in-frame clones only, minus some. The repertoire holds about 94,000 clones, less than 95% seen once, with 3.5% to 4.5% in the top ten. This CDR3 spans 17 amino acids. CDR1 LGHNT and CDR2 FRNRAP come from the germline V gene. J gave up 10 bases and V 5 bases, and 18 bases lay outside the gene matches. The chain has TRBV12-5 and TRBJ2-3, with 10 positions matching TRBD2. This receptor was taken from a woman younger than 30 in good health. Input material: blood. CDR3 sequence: CASGLDRSGGSGSSQYF. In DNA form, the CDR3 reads TGTGCTAGTGGTCTTGACCGTAGCGGGGGGTCCGGCTCTTCGCAGTATTTT.